These 32 T cell receptor beta chains were all obtained from the same sample, sequenced in a study of blood T cell repertoires in COVID-19. Only in-frame clones appear in the TCRdb table, and some are missing; sequencing was by immunoSEQ multiplex PCR. Here the sample spans 45,000 to 65,000 clones, about 86% being singletons. Input material: peripheral blood. Receptor source: an elderly man with active COVID-19.

The V call is TRBV18, the J call TRBJ2-1; 11 bases map to TRBD2. The CDR3 sequence is 15 residues long. The V segment lost 3 bases and the J segment 4 bases; nucleotides outside the gene matches: 2. Germline-derived CDR1 and CDR2 are KGHSH and LQKENI. The CDR3 here is CASSPGLAEYNEQFF. The CDR3 coding sequence is TGTGCCAGCTCACCGGGACTAGCGGAATACAATGAGCAGTTCTTC.

The V call is TRBV28, the J call TRBJ1-5; 8 bases are shared with TRBD1. Looked up from germline, CDR1 is MDHEN and CDR2 is SYDVKM. The CDR3 runs to 16 residues. After removal of 5 bases from V and 4 bases from J, the junction contained 10 bases not matched to a gene. CDR3 region: CASSATQGAQNQPQHF. The DNA of the CDR3 is TGTGCCAGCAGTGCGACCCAGGGGGCTCAAAATCAGCCCCAGCATTTT.

This rearrangement joins TRBV12-3 or TRBV12-4 to TRBJ2-1, with 7 positions matching TRBD1. V was clipped by 8 bases and J by 8 bases; unmatched bases: 6. The CDR3 contains 12 residues. The CDR3 DNA is TGTGCCAGCCAGGGGGTGATCGATGAGCAGTTCTTC. Protein: CASQGVIDEQFF.

The J gene is TRBJ2-1, the V gene TRBV19; D remains ambiguous. This CDR3 is built from 12 residues. CDR1 and CDR2 (germline): LNHDA, SQIVND (reference sequence). The CDR3 here is CATRGSNNEQFF. CDR3 bases: TGTGCTACGAGAGGCAGCAACAATGAGCAGTTCTTC.

The chain joins TRBV28 to TRBJ1-2; D is undetermined. V lost 2 bases and J 6 bases, leaving 10 bases between the germline ends. CDR3 length: 13 amino acids. The V gene's germline CDR1 is MDHEN and CDR2 SYDVKM. DNA of the CDR3: TGTGCCAGCAGTTTAGGCCAGAAGAATGGCTACACCTTC. Amino acid sequence: CASSLGQKNGYTF.

The CDR3 loop is CALTSGTGINEQFF. DNA for the CDR3: TGTGCCTTGACCTCCGGGACAGGGATAAATGAGCAGTTCTTC. This chain uses TRBV28 with TRBJ2-1, with 9 nucleotides matching TRBD1. The CDR3 spans 14 residues. The germline gives CDR1 MDHEN, CDR2 SYDVKM. V was clipped by 11 bases and J by 7 bases; unmatched bases: 12.

The chain combines TRBV2 with TRBJ2-5; 11 bases align to TRBD1. This CDR3 region has 16 residues. CDR1 is SNHLY and CDR2 is FYNNEI in the germline V gene. The J segment lost 4 bases and the V segment lost 5 bases, leaving 9 bases of the junction unmatched. CDR3 DNA: TGTGCCAGCAGTAATTACGGACAGGGGGCGAGAGAGACCCAGTACTTC. Protein product: CASSNYGQGARETQYF.

The chain couples TRBV18 to TRBJ1-1, with 10 bases that match TRBD1. The CDR3 length is 15 residues. CDR1 and CDR2 (germline): KGHSH, LQKENI. V trimming: 3 bases; J trimming: 1 base; junction bases outside the gene matches: 2. The CDR3 bases are TGTGCCAGCTCACCGGGACAGGGGCCGAACACTGAAGCTTTCTTT. This sequence encodes CASSPGQGPNTEAFF.

This clone was counted a few times. V and J are TRBV4-1 and TRBJ1-6, with 7 nucleotides matching TRBD1. V lost 3 bases to trimming and J lost 9 bases; unmatched junction nucleotides: 11. Germline V gene sequence: CDR1 MGHRA, CDR2 YSYEKL. This CDR3 is 16 amino acids long. DNA of the CDR3: TGCGCCAGCAGCCAGGCCCACGCGAGGGGGCTTTCACCCCTCCACTTT. Translation: CASSQAHARGLSPLHF.

The chain couples TRBV13 to TRBJ2-6; possible D gene TRBD1, 5 bases. Per germline, CDR1 PRHDT and CDR2 FYEKMQ (reference sequence). This CDR3 is 16 amino acids long. V shed 4 bases and J shed 3 bases, with 13 bases lying between them. Here the CDR3 reads CASSSRQSLGANVLTF. The CDR3, as DNA: TGTGCCAGCAGCTCCCGACAGTCTCTTGGGGCCAACGTCCTGACTTTC. The full variable domain, its missing parts supplied by reference TRBV13 and TRBJ2-6, is AAGVIQSPRHLIKEKRETATLKCYPIPRHDTVYWYQQGPGQDPQFLISFYEKMQSDKGSIPDRFSAQQFSDYHSELNMSSLELGDSALYFCASSSRQSLGANVLTFGAGSRLTVL.

The chain couples TRBV7-8 to TRBJ2-3; 8 positions match TRBD2. This CDR3 is 15 amino acids long. With V trimmed by 2 bases and J by 5 bases, 6 bases remained unmatched. CDR1 and CDR2 from the germline V gene are SGHVS and FQNEAQ. The CDR3 DNA follows: TGTGCCAGCAGCTTACCCGGGACTAGAGAAGATACGCAGTATTTT. Translation gives CASSLPGTREDTQYF.

The CDR3 loop reads CASSQQQGMNTEAFF. The CDR3 region has the DNA TGCGCCAGCAGCCAACAACAGGGCATGAACACTGAAGCTTTCTTT. This chain joins TRBV4-1 and TRBJ1-1; possibly TRBD1 for D (6 bases). The germline gives CDR1 MGHRA, CDR2 YSYEKL. This CDR3 contains 15 residues. Trimming stripped 2 bases from V and 0 bases from J, with 10 bases between.

The chain is built from TRBV4-2 and TRBJ2-2, with D perhaps matching TRBD1 (6 bases). Between the trimmed V and J ends, which lost 3 bases and 7 bases, there was a span of 12 bases. This CDR3 comprises 14 residues. Germline values: CDR1 LGHNA, CDR2 YNFKEQ. This CDR3 is CASSQHRGNGELFF. CDR3 in DNA: TGTGCCAGCAGCCAGCATAGGGGGAACGGGGAGCTGTTTTTT.

The genes are TRBV11-2 and TRBJ2-1, with a weak D call TRBD2 (5 bases). The germline V and J ends were trimmed by 6 bases and 6 bases, with 12 bases remaining between them. Germline lookup yields CDR1 SGHAT and CDR2 FQNNGV. The CDR3 totals 13 residues. This CDR3 reads CASRPPAVNEQFF. CDR3 coding DNA: TGTGCCAGCAGGCCTCCAGCGGTCAATGAGCAGTTCTTC.

The chain combines TRBV5-1 with TRBJ2-3; D possibly corresponds to TRBD2 (6 bases). CDR1 is SGHRS and CDR2 is YFSETQ in the germline V gene. The CDR3 extends over 15 amino acids. V shed 4 bases and J shed 2 bases, with 14 bases lying between them. In DNA form, the CDR3 reads TGCGCCAGCAGCCTCGGGACTTATGACACAGATACGCAGTATTTT. The encoded protein is CASSLGTYDTDTQYF.

The chain uses TRBV7-2 and TRBJ1-3; D might be TRBD1 (5 bases). The V and J ends lost 3 bases and 4 bases respectively, with 10 bases between them. This CDR3 has 14 residues. Germline V gene sequence: CDR1 SGHTA, CDR2 FQGNSA. CDR3 nucleotides: TGTGCCAGCAGCTTGGCAGGGTTCGGAAACACCATATATTTT. It codes for CASSLAGFGNTIYF.

The chain carries TRBV19 and TRBJ2-5; D is possibly TRBD2 (7 bases). V dropped 5 bases and J dropped 4 bases, with 11 bases sitting between them. The CDR3 is made up of 13 amino acids. The germline gives CDR1 LNHDA, CDR2 SQIVND (reference sequence). Written as DNA, the CDR3 is TGTGCCAGTAGTTTAAGGGGGGGAGAGACCCAGTACTTC. It is translated as CASSLRGGETQYF.

The genes are TRBV2 and TRBJ2-7; possibly TRBD2 for D (6 bases). This CDR3 spans 15 amino acids. Germline CDR1 and CDR2: SNHLY and FYNNEI. V dropped 1 base and J dropped 2 bases, with 12 bases sitting between them. The CDR3 spells CASSEVLTRAYEQYF. CDR3 nucleotide sequence: TGTGCCAGCAGTGAAGTTTTGACTAGGGCCTACGAGCAGTACTTC. The full variable domain, completed using reference TRBV2 and TRBJ2-7, is EPEVTQTPSHQVTQMGQEVILRCVPISNHLYFYWYRQILGQKVEFLVSFYNNEISEKSEIFDDQFSVERPDGSNFTLKIRSTKLEDSAMYFCASSEVLTRAYEQYFGPGTRLTVT.

J is TRBJ2-1 and V is TRBV27; maybe TRBD1 (6 bases). This CDR3 spans 16 amino acids. V lost 1 base and J lost 6, with 16 bases in between. From germline, CDR1 is MNHEY and CDR2 SMNVEV (reference sequence). The CDR3 DNA reads TGTGCCAGCAGTTTATTCGGGACAACAATGGTCAATGAGCAGTTCTTC. Encoded protein: CASSLFGTTMVNEQFF.

This clone was detected only once. One end of the junction is discordant with germline, which a read error may explain. This rearrangement joins TRBV24-1 to TRBJ2-7; no definite D call. CDR3 length equals 14 residues. In germline, CDR1 is KGHDR, CDR2 SFDVKD. The chain's CDR3 is CQFCGPFHTYEQYF. CDR3 in DNA: TGCCAATTCTGTGGTCCCTTTCACACCTACGAGCAGTACTTC.

The chain couples TRBV5-1 to TRBJ2-1; TRBD2 matches at 10 bases. Germline CDR1 reads SGHRS; CDR2 reads YFSETQ. The CDR3 runs 15 residues. V lost 0 bases, J lost 10 bases, and 7 bases stayed unmatched. The CDR3 reads CASSLAQIAGGEQFF. The CDR3 coding sequence is TGCGCCAGCAGCTTGGCCCAAATAGCGGGGGGCGAGCAGTTCTTC.

J is TRBJ2-2 and V is TRBV9, with D possibly TRBD1 on 6 matching bases. The germline V gene encodes CDR1 SGDLS and CDR2 YYNGEE. This CDR3 comprises 16 residues. Trimming left V 2 bases short and J 4 bases short, with 15 bases between. CDR3 region: CASSVDGRGFTGELFF. The CDR3 DNA reads TGTGCCAGCAGCGTGGATGGCAGGGGATTCACCGGGGAGCTGTTTTTT.

V and J are TRBV5-4 and TRBJ1-2; D is perhaps TRBD1 (6 bases). This CDR3 comprises 15 residues. Germline lookup yields CDR1 SGHNT and CDR2 YYREEE (reference sequence). V gave up 3 bases and J gave up 2 bases, with 14 bases separating them. The DNA of the CDR3 is TGTGCCAGCAGCTCCGCGGGGGCGCAGAACTATGGCTACACCTTC. It translates to CASSSAGAQNYGYTF.

The V call is TRBV28, the J call TRBJ2-2; D gene unclear. The CDR3 has 15 amino acids. Germline-derived CDR1 and CDR2 are MDHEN and SYDVKM. The ends were cut back, 2 bases at V and 3 bases at J, with 10 bases in the middle. The CDR3 is CASSLVDADTGELFF. The CDR3 coding sequence is TGTGCCAGCAGTTTAGTAGATGCCGACACCGGGGAGCTGTTTTTT. The entire variable domain, with the rest obtained from reference TRBV28 and TRBJ2-2, is as follows: DVKVTQSSRYLVKRTGEKVFLECVQDMDHENMFWYRQDPGLGLRLIYFSYDVKMKEKGDIPEGYSVSREKKERFSLILESASTNQTSMYLCASSLVDADTGELFFGEGSRLTVL.

The chain recombines TRBV11-1 with TRBJ2-1, with 12 bases fitting TRBD2. After removal of 5 bases from V and 0 bases from J, the junction contained 2 bases not matched to a gene. Germline assignment: CDR1 SGHAT and CDR2 FQDESV (reference sequence). CDR3 length: 16 residues. The DNA of the CDR3 is TGTGCCAGCAGCGAACTAGCGGGAGGCTCCTACAATGAGCAGTTCTTC. As protein: CASSELAGGSYNEQFF.

This rearrangement joins TRBV12-3 or TRBV12-4 to TRBJ2-7, with D perhaps TRBD1 (5 bases). The CDR3 extends over 13 amino acids. V gave up 6 bases and J gave up 4 bases, with 13 bases separating them. The CDR3 nucleotides are TGTGCCAGCAGCTCGCGGACACTTTACGAGCAGTACTTC. Amino acid sequence: CASSSRTLYEQYF.

The chain is built from TRBV7-3 and TRBJ2-3, with TRBD2 matching 7 bases. Germline trimming cut 4 bases from V and 2 bases from J; bases unmatched to any gene: 9. CDR3 length equals 16 residues. Looked up from germline, CDR1 is SGHTA and CDR2 is FQGTGA. The CDR3 sequence is CASSSSASGPTDTQYF. Here the CDR3 DNA reads TGTGCCAGCAGCTCGTCTGCTAGCGGACCCACAGATACGCAGTATTTT.

The V gene is TRBV7-2, the J gene TRBJ1-2; 9 nucleotides line up with TRBD1. V was pared by 4 bases and J by 4 bases, with 13 bases of the junction left unmatched. CDR1 SGHTA and CDR2 FQGNSA come from the germline V gene. This CDR3 region has 17 residues. The CDR3 sequence: CASSSTITGGAGYGYTF. Written as DNA, the CDR3 is TGTGCCAGCAGCTCTACTATAACAGGGGGCGCTGGCTATGGCTACACCTTC. Supplemented by reference TRBV7-2 and TRBJ1-2, the full variable domain reads GAGVSQSPSNKVTEKGKDVELRCDPISGHTALYWYRQSLGQGLEFLIYFQGNSAPDKSGLPSDRFSAERTGGSVSTLTIQRTQQEDSAVYLCASSSTITGGAGYGYTFGSGTRLTVV.

In its sample, this clone was seen a few times. The chain recombines TRBV9 with TRBJ1-5; TRBD1 is a possible D gene (5 bases). Trimming took 3 bases from V and 1 from J, leaving 14 bases between them. Germline-derived CDR1 and CDR2 are SGDLS and YYNGEE. The CDR3 extends over 16 amino acids. The CDR3, as DNA: TGTGCCAGCAGCGCCGGGGGAAGTGCGAGCAATCAGCCCCAGCATTTT. Amino acid sequence: CASSAGGSASNQPQHF.

The CDR3 sequence is CASSFSGLPDTQYF. CDR3 DNA: TGTGCCAGCAGTTTCTCGGGACTCCCAGATACGCAGTATTTT. The gene calls are TRBV6-2 or TRBV6-3 and TRBJ2-3; TRBD2 might be the D (6 bases). CDR1 is MNHEY and CDR2 is SVGEGT in the germline V gene. The CDR3 covers 14 residues. Between the trimmed V and J ends, which lost 4 bases and 4 bases, there was a span of 12 bases.

The chain uses TRBV24-1 and TRBJ2-7; D perhaps matches TRBD1 (5 bases). V was shortened by 4 bases and J by 2 bases, with 11 bases between the two germline ends. CDR1 KGHDR and CDR2 SFDVKD come from the germline V gene. There are 14 residues in the CDR3. The chain's CDR3 is CATSESRVPYEQYF. CDR3 DNA sequence: TGTGCCACCAGTGAGAGCAGGGTACCCTACGAGCAGTACTTC.

This clone was counted only a few times. This chain links TRBV5-6 with TRBJ2-7, with D tentatively TRBD2 (6 bases). CDR1 is SGHDT, CDR2 YYEEEE, per germline. This CDR3 region has 13 residues. Trimming removed 4 bases at V and 2 bases at J, with 10 bases between. This chain's CDR3 is CASSGGLPYEQYF. The CDR3 DNA reads TGTGCCAGCAGCGGGGGACTTCCCTACGAGCAGTACTTC.